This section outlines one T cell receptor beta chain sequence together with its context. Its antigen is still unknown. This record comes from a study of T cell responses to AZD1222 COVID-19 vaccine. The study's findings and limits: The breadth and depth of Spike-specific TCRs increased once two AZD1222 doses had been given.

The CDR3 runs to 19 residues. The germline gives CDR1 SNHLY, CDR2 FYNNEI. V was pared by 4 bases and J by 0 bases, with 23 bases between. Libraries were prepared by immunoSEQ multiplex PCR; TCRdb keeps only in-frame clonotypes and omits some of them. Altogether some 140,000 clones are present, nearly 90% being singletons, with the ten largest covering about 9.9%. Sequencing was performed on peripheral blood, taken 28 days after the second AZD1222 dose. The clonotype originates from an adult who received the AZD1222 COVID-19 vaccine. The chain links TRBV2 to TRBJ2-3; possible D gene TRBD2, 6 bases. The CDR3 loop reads CASSGNLGPSVSSTDTQYF. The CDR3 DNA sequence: TGTGCCAGCAGTGGGAACCTAGGGCCTAGCGTATCTAGCACAGATACGCAGTATTTT.